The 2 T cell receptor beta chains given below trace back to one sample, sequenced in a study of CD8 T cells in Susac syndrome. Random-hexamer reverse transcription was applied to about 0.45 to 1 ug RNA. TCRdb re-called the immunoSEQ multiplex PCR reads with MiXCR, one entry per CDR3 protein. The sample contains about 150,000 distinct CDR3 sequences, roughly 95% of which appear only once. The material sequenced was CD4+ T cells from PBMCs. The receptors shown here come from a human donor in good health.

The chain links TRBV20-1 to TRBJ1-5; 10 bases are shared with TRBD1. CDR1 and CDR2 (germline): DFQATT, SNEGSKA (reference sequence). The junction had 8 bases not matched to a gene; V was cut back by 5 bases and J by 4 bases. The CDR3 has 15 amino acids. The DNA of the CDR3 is TGCAGTGCTCCTGGGACAGGGGCGTTAAATCAGCCCCAGCATTTT. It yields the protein CSAPGTGALNQPQHF.

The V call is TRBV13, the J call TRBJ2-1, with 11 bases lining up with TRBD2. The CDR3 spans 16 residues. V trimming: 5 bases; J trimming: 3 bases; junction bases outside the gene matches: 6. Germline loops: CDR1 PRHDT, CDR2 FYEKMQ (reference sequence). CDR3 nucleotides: TGTGCCAGCAGCATCTCGGGACTAGCGGTCTACAATGAGCAGTTCTTC. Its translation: CASSISGLAVYNEQFF.